What follows are 30 T cell receptor beta chains derived from one specimen sequenced in a study of blood T cell repertoires in COVID-19. Only in-frame clones appear in the TCRdb table, and some are missing; sequencing was by immunoSEQ multiplex PCR. The table records about 250,000 clones, roughly 85% of them present only once. Source material: peripheral blood. The origin of the receptors is a man aged 18 to 35 with active or convalescent COVID-19.

The chain links TRBV5-1 to TRBJ2-3, with 11 bases fitting TRBD2. Germline V CDR1 and CDR2: SGHRS, YFSETQ. The CDR3 contains 14 residues. V gave up 4 bases and J gave up 5 bases; unmatched junction bases: 3. CDR3 DNA: TGCGCCAGCAGCCTTAGCGGGGGGGAAGATACGCAGTATTTT. Its translation is CASSLSGGEDTQYF.

The chain links TRBV24-1 to TRBJ1-2; D is unresolved. Between the trimmed V and J ends, which lost 9 bases and 1 base, there was a span of 5 bases. Germline values: CDR1 KGHDR, CDR2 SFDVKD. The CDR3 is 11 residues long. The CDR3 region is CATQNNYGYTF. CDR3 bases: TGTGCCACCCAGAATAACTATGGCTACACCTTC.

This clone has just one count. The chain is built from TRBV7-3 and TRBJ1-2; a possible D gene is TRBD1 (5 bases). The ends were cut back, 5 bases at V and 7 bases at J, with 17 bases in the middle. CDR1 and CDR2 (germline): SGHTA, FQGTGA. This CDR3 is built from 14 residues. The CDR3 sequence is CASSAFQGIGGYTF. The CDR3 region has the DNA TGTGCCAGCAGCGCTTTCCAGGGTATTGGTGGCTACACCTTC.

V usage is TRBV20-1 and J usage is TRBJ1-6; D perhaps matches TRBD1 (6 bases). Germline CDR1 reads DFQATT; CDR2 reads SNEGSKA (reference sequence). V lost 3 bases and J lost 3, with 18 bases in between. This CDR3 contains 17 residues. The CDR3 sequence: CSASLRAGALYNSPLHF. For the CDR3, the DNA is TGCAGTGCTAGTCTTAGGGCAGGGGCTCTCTATAATTCACCCCTCCACTTT.

The CDR3 reads CASSFGTDDYEQYF. CDR3 DNA sequence: TGCGCCAGCAGCTTCGGGACAGACGACTACGAGCAGTACTTC. The chain is built from TRBV5-1 and TRBJ2-7, with 7 bases identical to TRBD1. The V and J ends lost 2 bases and 3 bases, in that order; junction bases with no gene match: 5. CDR3 length equals 14 residues. Germline values: CDR1 SGHRS, CDR2 YFSETQ.

As DNA, the CDR3 is TGTGCCAGCAGCTTAGCAAGAACCGGGACAGCTAACTATGGCTACACCTTC. Its translation: CASSLARTGTANYGYTF. The chain joins TRBV7-8 to TRBJ1-2, with 7 bases aligning to TRBD1. The J segment lost 0 bases and the V segment lost 0 bases, leaving 7 bases of the junction unmatched. CDR1 and CDR2 from the germline V gene are SGHVS and FQNEAQ. This CDR3 is built from 17 residues.

The chain joins TRBV7-9 to TRBJ1-3, with 9 bases that match TRBD1. The germline V gene encodes CDR1 SEHNR and CDR2 FQNEAQ (reference sequence). The V and J ends lost 5 bases and 3 bases, in that order; junction bases with no gene match: 5. The CDR3 covers 15 residues. The CDR3 loop is CASSKTDRGGNTIYF. The CDR3 DNA follows: TGTGCCAGCAGCAAAACGGACAGGGGTGGAAACACCATATATTTT.

This chain connects TRBV6-1 to TRBJ1-1; a weak D match, TRBD1 (5 bases). Trimming shortened V by 2 bases and J by 11 bases, and 15 bases separated the two germline ends. The CDR3 runs to 13 residues. Germline V gene lookup returns CDR1 MNHNS and CDR2 SASEGT. The CDR3 loop is CASSEPGRGRAFF. In nucleotides, the CDR3 is TGTGCCAGCAGTGAACCAGGTAGGGGTCGTGCTTTCTTT.

The J gene is TRBJ2-7, the V gene TRBV7-3; D ambiguous. Germline lookup yields CDR1 SGHTA and CDR2 FQGTGA. With 1 base removed from V and 5 bases from J, the gap between germline ends came to 18 bases. The CDR3 has 16 residues. The CDR3 DNA reads TGTGCCAGCAGCTTAAGTCCAGACTTCACGTTTCACGAGCAGTACTTC. It yields the protein CASSLSPDFTFHEQYF.

The chain links TRBV25-1 to TRBJ2-1, with 7 bases fitting TRBD1. Germline CDR1 is MGHDK and CDR2 is SYGVNS. Trimming took 4 bases from V and 6 from J; bases not matched to a gene: 3. The CDR3 is 13 residues long. The CDR3 spells CASSVGTVNEQFF. Here the CDR3 DNA reads TGTGCCAGCAGTGTCGGGACAGTCAATGAGCAGTTCTTC.

The V call is TRBV5-6, the J call TRBJ1-5; 8 nucleotides line up with TRBD1. CDR3 size: 17 residues. The trim removed 0 bases at V and 2 bases at J, leaving 7 bases unmatched. Germline CDR1 and CDR2: SGHDT and YYEEEE. The chain's CDR3 is CASSLGSGGNGNQPQHF. The CDR3 DNA reads TGTGCCAGCAGCTTGGGCTCAGGGGGCAATGGCAATCAGCCCCAGCATTTT.

J is TRBJ2-3 and V is TRBV28, with TRBD2 as a possible D gene (6 bases). Trimming removed 2 bases at V and 4 bases at J, with 22 bases between. Germline V CDR1 and CDR2: MDHEN, SYDVKM. The CDR3 runs 18 residues. The CDR3 DNA reads as TGTGCCAGCAGTTTAATTCCCCCGGGGACTCAAAGGGCAGATACGCAGTATTTT. It encodes CASSLIPPGTQRADTQYF.

This sequence joins TRBV4-3 and TRBJ1-3, with D perhaps matching TRBD1 (5 bases). The germline V gene has CDR1 LGHNA and CDR2 YSLEER. Trimming removed 3 bases at V and 4 bases at J, with 19 bases between. This CDR3 has 17 residues. CDR3 region: CASSHLNPGLYGNTIYF. The DNA of the CDR3 is TGCGCCAGCAGCCACCTTAATCCGGGACTGTACGGAAACACCATATATTTT.

The chain employs TRBV2 and TRBJ2-1, with 7 bases that match TRBD1. The CDR3 contains 15 residues. Germline CDR1 is SNHLY and CDR2 is FYNNEI. V was pared by 6 bases and J by 5 bases, with 10 bases of the junction left unmatched. This CDR3 is CASSSSRGSNNEQFF. CDR3 coding DNA: TGTGCCAGCAGCTCGAGCAGGGGGTCAAACAATGAGCAGTTCTTC. The full variable domain, in which reference TRBV2 and TRBJ2-1 provide the parts outside the CDR3, is EPEVTQTPSHQVTQMGQEVILRCVPISNHLYFYWYRQILGQKVEFLVSFYNNEISEKSEIFDDQFSVERPDGSNFTLKIRSTKLEDSAMYFCASSSSRGSNNEQFFGPGTRLTVL.

J is TRBJ2-3 and V is TRBV7-8, with 9 bases identical to TRBD2. V was clipped by 4 bases and J by 3 bases; unmatched bases: 5. The CDR3 runs 15 residues. The germline gives CDR1 SGHVS, CDR2 FQNEAQ. The chain's CDR3 is CASSSGLARTDTQYF. The CDR3 DNA is TGTGCCAGCAGCTCAGGACTAGCGAGGACAGATACGCAGTATTTT.

The chain uses TRBV3-1 (or the pseudogene TRBV3-2) and TRBJ1-4; tentatively, D is TRBD1 (5 bases). The CDR3 contains 12 residues. Germline CDR1 and CDR2: LGHDT and YNNKEL (reference sequence). Trimming pared 5 bases from V and 14 bases from J, leaving 15 bases between. This CDR3 reads CASSSLGGGLFF. The CDR3 DNA reads TGTGCCAGCAGCAGCTTGGGGGGTGGGCTGTTTTTT.

This clone was counted a single time. One end of the junction does not line up with germline, which may come from a read error. The CDR3 sequence: CASSSQGGTALDF. The CDR3 coding sequence is TGTGCCAGCAGCTCCCAAGGGGGGACAGCGTTGGACTTC. The rearrangement joins TRBV7-2 to TRBJ2-5; possibly TRBD1 for D (7 bases). The CDR3 has 13 amino acids. The V gene's germline CDR1 is SGHTA and CDR2 FQGNSA.

The rearrangement uses TRBV5-1 and TRBJ1-2; the D is unclear. With 0 bases removed from V and 8 bases from J, the gap between germline ends came to 14 bases. CDR1 SGHRS and CDR2 YFSETQ come from the germline V gene. This CDR3 has 14 amino acids. The CDR3 bases are TGCGCCAGCAGCTTGGACCCGGAAGCGCGGGGCTACACCTTC. It codes for CASSLDPEARGYTF.

This clone was counted a few times. The J gene is TRBJ1-6, the V gene TRBV27; no clear D. Germline V CDR1 and CDR2: MNHEY, SMNVEV (reference sequence). There are 12 residues in the CDR3. V lost 5 bases and J lost 7, with 6 bases in between. CDR3 bases: TGTGCCAGCAGTCACCTAAATTCACCCCTCCACTTT. It yields the protein CASSHLNSPLHF.

This chain links TRBV7-9 with TRBJ1-2; TRBD1 is a possible D gene (6 bases). V lost 2 bases and J lost 6, with 13 bases in between. The CDR3 has 14 amino acids. Germline CDR1 reads SEHNR; CDR2 reads FQNEAQ (reference sequence). The CDR3 sequence is CASSLIRAGDGYTF. The CDR3 DNA reads TGTGCCAGCAGCTTAATTCGGGCAGGGGATGGCTACACCTTC.

V is TRBV4-2 and J is TRBJ2-7; D is possibly TRBD2 (6 bases). This CDR3 is built from 17 residues. Germline loops: CDR1 LGHNA, CDR2 YNFKEQ. The ends were cut back, 6 bases at V and 1 base at J, with 22 bases in the middle. In DNA form, the CDR3 reads TGTGCCAGCAGTCACCAATTCTCCGGGACTGCGTCCTACGAGCAGTACTTC. This sequence encodes CASSHQFSGTASYEQYF.

This clone came up once. The chain has TRBV11-2 and TRBJ1-2, with TRBD1 identical over 7 bases. V lost 1 base, J lost 3 bases, and 2 bases stayed unmatched. The CDR3 sequence is 14 residues long. CDR1 SGHAT and CDR2 FQNNGV come from the germline V gene. This chain's CDR3 is CASSLAGTDYGYTF. CDR3 bases: TGTGCCAGCAGCTTAGCCGGGACAGACTATGGCTACACCTTC.

This clone occurred a few times. V gene TRBV6-5 combines with J gene TRBJ1-5, with 7 bases that match TRBD1. Germline V gene data show CDR1 as MNHEY and CDR2 as SVGAGI. This CDR3 is built from 14 residues. After removal of 6 bases from V and 4 bases from J, the junction contained 6 bases not matched to a gene. The CDR3 bases are TGTGCCAGCAGCGGCGGACAGGTAAATCAGCCCCAGCATTTT. Encoded protein: CASSGGQVNQPQHF.

V and J are TRBV6-1 and TRBJ1-1; no definite D call. The germline gives CDR1 MNHNS, CDR2 SASEGT. Deletions cut 2 bases from V and 8 bases from J, with 15 bases between. CDR3 length: 14 amino acids. CDR3 sequence: CASSEIWRITEAFF. The CDR3 nucleotides read TGTGCCAGCAGTGAAATCTGGAGAATTACGGAAGCTTTCTTT.

The V call is TRBV12-3 or TRBV12-4, the J call TRBJ1-6; tentative D call: TRBD1 (5 bases). The CDR3 runs to 12 residues. With 5 bases removed from V and 13 bases from J, the gap between germline ends came to 12 bases. The CDR3 sequence is CASSSWGVPLHF. In DNA, the CDR3 is TGTGCCAGCAGTAGCTGGGGCGTCCCCCTCCACTTT.

The chain joins TRBV28 to TRBJ1-1; maybe TRBD1 (6 bases). V was clipped by 5 bases and J by 0 bases, with 16 bases between them. Germline-derived CDR1 and CDR2 are MDHEN and SYDVKM. The CDR3 covers 16 residues. The CDR3 nucleotides read TGTGCCAGCAGTACCCCGGGGGGCACTATGAACACTGAAGCTTTCTTT. It is translated as CASSTPGGTMNTEAFF.

This chain connects TRBV28 to TRBJ2-7; D might be TRBD2 (6 bases). Germline-derived CDR1 and CDR2 are MDHEN and SYDVKM. There are 15 residues in the CDR3. Trimming stripped 5 bases from V and 3 bases from J, with 17 bases between. The DNA of the CDR3 is TGTGCCAGCAGTCTGGACCAGCGGCGGGGCTACGAGCAGTACTTC. Translating gives CASSLDQRRGYEQYF.

The CDR3, as DNA: TGTGCCAGCAGTCTCGACAGAAATCAGCCCCAGCATTTT. This gives the protein CASSLDRNQPQHF. The chain employs TRBV6-5 and TRBJ1-5, with TRBD1 as a possible D gene (5 bases). CDR1 is MNHEY, CDR2 SVGAGI, per germline. The length of the CDR3 is 13 residues. V lost 5 bases to trimming and J lost 4 bases, with 9 bases between them.

The rearrangement links TRBV9 to TRBJ1-3; D gene uncertain. CDR1 is SGDLS, CDR2 YYNGEE, per germline. V shed 1 base and J shed 1 base, with 9 bases lying between them. The CDR3 consists of 15 residues. The CDR3 region has the DNA TGTGCCAGCAGCGTAAGGGAGGGATCTGGAAACACCATATATTTT. Its translation is CASSVREGSGNTIYF. The variable domain in full, with the rest retrieved from reference TRBV9 and TRBJ1-3, is DSGVTQTPKHLITATGQRVTLRCSPRSGDLSVYWYQQSLDQGLQFLIQYYNGEERAKGNILERFSAQQFPDLHSELNLSSLELGDSALYFCASSVREGSGNTIYFGEGSWLTVV.

The V and J genes are TRBV27 and TRBJ2-1; 7 nucleotides align to TRBD2. V shed 7 bases, J shed 6 bases, and the junction held 12 bases outside the gene matches. There are 15 residues in the CDR3. From germline, CDR1 is MNHEY and CDR2 SMNVEV (reference sequence). The chain's CDR3 is CASTRAGFASNEQFF. The DNA of the CDR3 is TGTGCCAGCACAAGAGCGGGGTTCGCCAGCAATGAGCAGTTCTTC.